This T cell receptor (beta chain) is drawn from a study of T cell clonality in common variable immunodeficiency (dated by TCRdb to between 2014 and 2016). For this clone: Its binding antigen is unknown. Coverage ceases 3 residues before the CDR3 finishes, and the germline J gene fills in the end.

Standard criteria were used to diagnose CVID, namely serum IgG, IgA and/or IgM reduced below the normal range together with specific antibody deficiency. A total of roughly 45 subjects (roughly 15 female and some 30 male; age range about 9 to 64 years, mean age roughly 38) were included in the CVID group. Most of the CVID patients and most of the healthy controls were of Caucasian heritage. All CVID subjects had received replacement immunoglobulin therapy for at least one year at the time of study participation. When blood was collected, none of the CVID subjects were ill or on immunomodulatory or immunosuppressive medication. Heparinized peripheral whole blood samples of about 5 to 9 ml were obtained from each donor. Genomic DNA from adults with common variable immune deficiency (CVID) and from healthy adult controls was used for sequencing of TCRbeta CDR3 repertoires. Diluted blood was subjected to density centrifugation over Hypaque 1077 or Ficoll-Paque for isolation of peripheral blood mononuclear cells. Genomic DNA was obtained from unsorted mononuclear cells through either Qiagen column purification or a centrifugation-based method.

Overall study outcomes, separate from this receptor: TCRbeta clonality was higher in CVID subjects than in healthy controls (t-test p = 0.018), and the increase was most characteristic of about a third of subjects. Correlations of repertoire features with clinical complications were constrained by heterogeneity among patients within the CVID cohort. CVID TCRbeta sequences were reported to have fewer deletions and N-nucleotide insertions and to lack highly modified clones with 13 or more V deletions. According to the authors, figuring out what caused the increased clonality in CVID would require sequencing the repertoires of T cell subpopulations. Despite equal DNA input, controls averaged roughly 89,000 unique sequences per sample versus 30,000 to 40,000 in CVID samples. Healthy controls shared more TCRbeta clones with each other than CVID subjects shared among themselves (p < 0.0001).

For sequencing input, CVID and control samples contributed equivalent amounts of genomic DNA. For every sample, a 60 bp segment covering the rearranged TCRbeta CDR3 region was amplified and then sequenced. TCRbeta amplification used the immunoSEQ assay, a bias-corrected multiplex PCR with high-throughput sequencing. Concerning the study's data processing: Every unique nucleotide sequence counted as a clone and was annotated with V, D and J genes, copy number and frequency. Sequences were labeled productive if in frame, and non-productive if out of frame or containing stop codons. Clonality was calculated from Shannon's entropy as previously described. The predicted amino acid sequences of productive clones were used to derive mean CDR3 Kyte-Doolittle hydropathy. Scaled V gene usage was hierarchically clustered using Manhattan distance and complete linkage with the R hclust function. Sharing of clones by CDR3 amino acid sequence was evaluated by resampling 12 repertoires per group over 100 rounds. The repertoires were screened for 65 to 75 published EBV-specific TCRbeta sequences and some 250 published CMV-specific TCRbeta sequences. A couple of CVID samples yielding fewer than 10,000 sequences were excluded from analysis, leaving approximately 40 CVID repertoires. What TCRdb holds here is the immuneACCESS table cut down to in-frame rearrangements. Part of the clones is not present; checked against another copy, under half of the missing clones reflect an unresolved V gene, and the others are unexplained. V and J calls plus clone size are reproduced from that table; the DNA served to infer D and trimming. This sample has tens of thousands of clones in the table, none counted a single time. The ten biggest clones cover less than 30% of the sample.

The CDR1 and CDR2 encoded by the germline V gene (reference sequence) are LNHDA and SQIVND. The CDR3 covers 15 residues, taking in both the cysteine and the phenylalanine. Of the CDR3's DNA, 36 bases were read; they are in frame from base 1. V ends up 6 bases short and J 5 bases short, with an unmatched junction base count of 11. The receptor was derived from a human donor with common variable immunodeficiency. Sequenced: peripheral blood mononuclear cells. Rearrangement joined TRBV19 to TRBJ2-5, with TRBD1 matching 8 junction bases. CDR3 protein: CASSSGTGGWETQYF. Incomplete CDR3 DNA: TGTGCCAGTAGCTCCGGGACAGGTGGTTGGGAGACC. The CDR3, completed at both ends by the reference TRBV19 and TRBJ2-5 genes, gives the full variable domain DGGITQSPKYLFRKEGQNVTLSCEQNLNHDAMYWYRQDPGQGLRLIYYSQIVNDFQKGDIAEGYSVSREKKESFPLTVTSAQKNPTAFYLCASSSGTGGWETQYFGPGTRLLVL.